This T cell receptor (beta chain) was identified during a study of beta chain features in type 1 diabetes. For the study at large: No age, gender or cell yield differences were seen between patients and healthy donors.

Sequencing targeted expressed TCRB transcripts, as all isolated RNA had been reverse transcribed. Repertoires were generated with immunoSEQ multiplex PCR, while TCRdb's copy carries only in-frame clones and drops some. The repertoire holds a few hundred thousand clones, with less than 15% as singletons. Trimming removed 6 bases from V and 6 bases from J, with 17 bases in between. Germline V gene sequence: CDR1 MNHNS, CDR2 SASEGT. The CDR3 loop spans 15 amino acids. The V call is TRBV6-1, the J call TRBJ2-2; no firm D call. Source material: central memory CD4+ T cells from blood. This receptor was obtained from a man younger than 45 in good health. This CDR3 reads CASSPAGTNSGELFF. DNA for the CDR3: TGTGCCAGCAGCCCTGCTGGTACAAACTCCGGGGAGCTGTTTTTT.